Listed below are T cell receptor beta chains from one sample, sequenced in a study of OX40 agonist ivuxolimab in advanced cancers. This table comes from immunoSEQ multiplex PCR, and its TCRdb copy is limited to in-frame clones, with some not included. Of tens of thousands of clones detected, roughly 84% appear once; the ten largest clones hold about 2%. The specimen comprised CD4+ or CD8+ T cells sorted from blood, sampled in a trial of the OX40 agonist ivuxolimab. Receptor source: an adult with an advanced solid tumor such as melanoma, head and neck, liver or kidney cancer. Both conserved end residues are part of each CDR3. A D gene is named only where the DNA matches it firmly. Size is omitted from some rows. Given values are once, few, many or a class for expanded clones.

V gene	D gene	clone size	J gene	CDR3 protein	CDR3 DNA
TRBV5-1	-	-	TRBJ1-1	CASNKQSALTEAFF	TGCGCCAGCAACAAACAATCAGCGCTTACTGAAGCTTTCTTT
TRBV2	TRBD1	-	TRBJ2-2	CASSLGQGAGELFF	TGTGCCAGCAGCCTAGGACAGGGTGCCGGGGAGCTGTTTTTT
TRBV4-1	TRBD1	-	TRBJ2-1	CASSHGWGRGTNEQFF	TGCGCCAGCAGCCATGGCTGGGGCAGGGGGACCAATGAGCAGTTCTTC
TRBV5-4	-	-	TRBJ2-7	CASSWGEAGEQYF	TGTGCCAGCAGCTGGGGGGAGGCGGGCGAGCAGTACTTC
TRBV15	TRBD1	-	TRBJ1-2	CATSDRANYGYTF	TGTGCCACCAGCGACAGGGCTAACTATGGCTACACCTTC
TRBV4-3	TRBD2	-	TRBJ2-5	CASGRGIGETQYF	TGCGCCAGCGGGAGGGGAATTGGAGAGACCCAGTACTTC
TRBV30	TRBD1	-	TRBJ2-7	CAWSRGQGNEQYF	TGTGCCTGGAGCCGGGGACAGGGTAACGAGCAGTACTTC
TRBV12-5	-	-	TRBJ1-1	CASGSSGTQAFF	TGTGCTAGTGGTTCCTCAGGGACTCAAGCTTTCTTT
TRBV4-1	-	-	TRBJ2-2	CASSQEKWGLMTGELFF	TGCGCCAGCAGCCAGGAGAAATGGGGATTAATGACCGGGGAGCTGTTTTTT
TRBV6-5	-	-	TRBJ2-1	CASRTTSAYNEQFF	TGTGCCAGCAGAACCACTAGTGCCTACAATGAGCAGTTCTTC
TRBV4-3	-	-	TRBJ2-4	CASSQEGGGARAKNIQYF	TGCGCCAGCAGCCAAGAAGGAGGGGGGGCGCGGGCCAAAAACATTCAGTACTTC
TRBV25-1	-	-	TRBJ2-5	CASSSRDNQETQYF	TGTGCCAGCAGTTCCCGGGACAACCAAGAGACCCAGTACTTC
TRBV4-3	-	-	TRBJ2-5	CASSQGPGRTKETQYF	TGCGCCAGCAGCCAAGGCCCTGGAAGAACCAAAGAGACCCAGTACTTC
TRBV4-1	TRBD1	-	TRBJ2-7	CASRQPGQGYEQYF	TGCGCCAGCAGGCAACCGGGACAGGGCTACGAGCAGTACTTC
TRBV11-2	-	-	TRBJ2-5	CASSLTLVQETQYF	TGTGCCAGCAGCTTAACTCTGGTCCAAGAGACCCAGTACTTC
TRBV10-3	-	-	TRBJ2-7	CAITPGRGIYEQYF	TGTGCCATCACCCCGGGGAGGGGGATCTACGAGCAGTACTTC
TRBV19	-	few	TRBJ2-7	CASSIDPGFNEQYF	TGTGCCAGTAGTATAGATCCGGGGTTCAACGAGCAGTACTTC
TRBV20-1	-	-	TRBJ2-5	CSAGNLKTQYF	TGCAGTGCTGGGAACTTAAAGACCCAGTACTTC
TRBV19	TRBD1	-	TRBJ1-3	CASSMWGRGLSGNTIYF	TGTGCCAGTAGTATGTGGGGCAGGGGGCTCTCTGGAAACACCATATATTTT
TRBV7-6	TRBD2	-	TRBJ2-1	CASSLRLAGSSYNEQFF	TGTGCCAGCAGCTTAAGGCTAGCGGGCAGCTCCTACAATGAGCAGTTCTTC
TRBV7-9	-	few	TRBJ1-2	CASSPIPEVVSYGYTF	TGTGCCAGCAGCCCTATCCCGGAGGTCGTCTCCTATGGCTACACCTTC
TRBV10-3	-	-	TRBJ2-3	CAISGGTANTDTQYF	TGTGCCATCAGCGGCGGGACAGCCAACACAGATACGCAGTATTTT
TRBV28	TRBD2	-	TRBJ2-3	CASSLGTSGSFGTDTQYF	TGTGCCAGCAGTTTGGGGACTAGCGGGAGCTTTGGCACAGATACGCAGTATTTT
TRBV18	-	-	TRBJ2-3	CASSPVAGSTDTQYF	TGTGCCAGCTCACCAGTTGCGGGATCCACAGATACGCAGTATTTT
TRBV6-6	TRBD1	-	TRBJ1-3	CASSGQGRFSSIYF	TGTGCCAGCAGTGGACAGGGGCGGTTCTCTTCCATATATTTT
TRBV10-3	TRBD1	-	TRBJ1-2	CAISETGTGAYGYTF	TGTGCCATCAGCGAGACCGGGACAGGAGCCTATGGCTACACCTTC
TRBV2	-	-	TRBJ1-1	CASRLDNSEAFF	TGTGCCAGCAGATTGGACAATTCTGAAGCTTTCTTT
TRBV29-1	TRBD1	-	TRBJ1-1	CSARIGQGSAFF	TGCAGCGCCCGAATTGGACAGGGCTCCGCTTTCTTT
TRBV6-6	-	once	TRBJ1-4	CASRWTVTNEKLFF	TGTGCCAGCAGATGGACAGTGACTAATGAAAAACTGTTTTTT
TRBV4-3	TRBD2	-	TRBJ2-2	CASSQEWEGTGELFF	TGCGCCAGCAGCCAAGAATGGGAGGGCACCGGGGAGCTGTTTTTT
TRBV10-3	-	-	TRBJ1-5	CATQEGSNQPQHF	TGTGCCACCCAGGAGGGGAGCAATCAGCCCCAGCATTTT
TRBV30	-	-	TRBJ1-1	CAWSVLSSTEAFF	TGTGCCTGGAGTGTACTAAGCAGTACTGAAGCTTTCTTT
TRBV7-2	-	-	TRBJ1-1	CASSLVGGWDTEAFF	TGTGCCAGCAGCTTAGTGGGGGGATGGGACACTGAAGCTTTCTTT
TRBV19	TRBD2	-	TRBJ2-1	CASSTTSGAYNEQFF	TGTGCCAGTAGTACTACTAGCGGGGCTTACAATGAGCAGTTCTTC
TRBV7-2	-	-	TRBJ1-6	CASRPGTGPIIRPLHF	TGTGCCAGCAGACCTGGCACAGGGCCCATCATTAGGCCCCTCCACTTT
TRBV18	-	-	TRBJ2-5	CASSHGTQETQYF	TGTGCCAGCTCACACGGGACCCAAGAGACCCAGTACTTC
TRBV5-1	-	-	TRBJ2-2	CASSLQTSNTGELFF	TGCGCCAGCAGCTTGCAGACTTCGAACACCGGGGAGCTGTTTTTT
TRBV2	-	-	TRBJ2-5	CASRSGETQYF	TGTGCCAGCAGATCAGGAGAGACCCAGTACTTC
TRBV5-1	TRBD1	-	TRBJ1-1	CASSLVDRGRNTEAFF	TGCGCCAGCAGCTTGGTGGACAGGGGGCGTAACACTGAAGCTTTCTTT
TRBV5-6	TRBD1	-	TRBJ1-1	CASSFRDRGPEGGAFF	TGTGCCAGCAGCTTCCGGGACAGGGGACCCGAGGGTGGGGCTTTCTTT
TRBV7-9	-	-	TRBJ1-1	CASSDWDPSTEAFF	TGTGCCAGCAGCGACTGGGATCCGTCCACTGAAGCTTTCTTT
TRBV27	-	-	TRBJ2-1	CASSLVGSASYNEQFF	TGTGCCAGCAGTTTAGTAGGATCGGCCTCCTACAATGAGCAGTTCTTC
TRBV5-1	TRBD2	-	TRBJ2-7	CASSLSGTYEQYF	TGCGCCAGCAGCCTTAGCGGGACCTACGAGCAGTACTTC
TRBV7-2	-	-	TRBJ1-2	CASSPDSNYGYTF	TGTGCCAGCAGCCCCGACAGTAACTATGGCTACACCTTC
TRBV6-1	TRBD1	-	TRBJ2-3	CASSEGQGPDTQYF	TGTGCCAGCAGTGAAGGACAGGGGCCAGATACGCAGTATTTT